One and the same sample provided the 9 T cell receptor beta chains below, sequenced in a study of blood T cell repertoires in COVID-19. TCRdb's table, derived via immunoSEQ multiplex PCR, lists solely in-frame clones and lacks some. The repertoire holds tens of thousands of clones, with 89% as singletons. The sequenced material came from peripheral blood. The origin of the receptors is a man between 60 and 70 years old with COVID-19, enrolled during active disease.

This clone occurred a few times. The J gene is TRBJ1-2, the V gene TRBV21-1. TRBV21-1 is termed a pseudogene. The CDR3 consists of 15 residues. The CDR3 DNA sequence: TGTGCCAGCAGCAACTCCCGACGGCAGCGATATGGCTACACCTTC. As protein: CASSNSRRQRYGYTF.

A single count supports this clone. CDR3 residues: CASSERKDRDYEQYF. CDR3 sequence (DNA): TGCGCCAGCAGTGAGAGGAAGGACAGGGATTACGAGCAGTACTTC. The V call is TRBV10-1, the J call TRBJ2-7, with 8 bases lining up with TRBD1. The CDR3 runs to 15 residues. V was pared by 2 bases and J by 4 bases, with 7 bases of the junction left unmatched. Per the germline V gene, CDR1 is WNHNN and CDR2 is SYGVQD (reference sequence).

The chain recombines TRBV18 with TRBJ1-2, with 8 bases matching TRBD1. CDR3 length: 14 residues. The V gene's germline CDR1 is KGHSH and CDR2 LQKENI. V gave up 6 bases and J gave up 8 bases; unmatched junction bases: 11. CDR3 in amino acids: CASSPTQGARGYTF. DNA of the CDR3: TGTGCCAGCTCGCCTACCCAGGGGGCGCGGGGCTACACCTTC.

The chain recombines TRBV7-2 with TRBJ2-7, with D possibly being TRBD1 (6 bases). Deletions cut 4 bases from V and 0 bases from J, with 10 bases between. The length of the CDR3 is 14 residues. Germline V gene lookup returns CDR1 SGHTA and CDR2 FQGNSA. The CDR3 coding sequence is TGTGCCAGCAGCTCCCAGGACAGCTCCTACGAGCAGTACTTC. It is translated as CASSSQDSSYEQYF.

This chain joins TRBV7-9 and TRBJ2-1; the match to TRBD1 covers 7 bases. Per germline, CDR1 SEHNR and CDR2 FQNEAQ (reference sequence). V dropped 0 bases and J dropped 3; count of bases not matched to a gene: 11. The CDR3 has 18 amino acids. CDR3 sequence reads: CASSLASFTGAHYNEQFF. CDR3 DNA: TGTGCCAGCAGCTTAGCCTCATTCACAGGGGCACACTACAATGAGCAGTTCTTC.

The J gene is TRBJ2-7, the V gene TRBV2; TRBD2 is a possible D gene (5 bases). The CDR3 length is 14 residues. The V end lost 1 base, the J end lost 3 bases, and 10 bases lay between the germline ends. CDR1 is SNHLY, CDR2 FYNNEI, per germline. The CDR3 DNA follows: TGTGCCAGCAGTGAAGGAGGGTTCAACTACGAGCAGTACTTC. It codes for CASSEGGFNYEQYF.

This clone was observed a few times. The genes are TRBV6-6 and TRBJ2-5, with 7 bases that match TRBD2. CDR1 is MNHNY and CDR2 is SVGAGI in the germline V gene (reference sequence). This CDR3 spans 13 amino acids. V trimming: 7 bases; J trimming: 4 bases; junction bases outside the gene matches: 6. The CDR3 protein is CASTPPGGETQYF. Written as DNA, the CDR3 is TGTGCCAGCACTCCTCCGGGAGGAGAGACCCAGTACTTC.

This chain links TRBV3-1 (or the pseudogene TRBV3-2) with TRBJ1-6; no firm D call. Germline lookup yields CDR1 LGHDT and CDR2 YNNKEL (reference sequence). V was clipped by 4 bases and J by 10 bases, with 11 bases between them. This CDR3 is built from 13 residues. CDR3: CASSLDPGSPLHF. For the CDR3, the DNA is TGTGCCAGCAGCCTCGACCCGGGGTCACCCCTCCACTTT.

The CDR3 coding sequence is TGCGCCAGCCGGTCAGGGGAAATCAACACTGAAGCTTTCTTT. Translation gives CASRSGEINTEAFF. The chain uses TRBV10-2 and TRBJ1-1, with D possibly being TRBD1 (6 bases). The CDR3 totals 14 residues. Germline-derived CDR1 and CDR2 are WSHSY and SAAADI. The V and J ends lost 8 bases and 2 bases respectively, with 15 bases between them.